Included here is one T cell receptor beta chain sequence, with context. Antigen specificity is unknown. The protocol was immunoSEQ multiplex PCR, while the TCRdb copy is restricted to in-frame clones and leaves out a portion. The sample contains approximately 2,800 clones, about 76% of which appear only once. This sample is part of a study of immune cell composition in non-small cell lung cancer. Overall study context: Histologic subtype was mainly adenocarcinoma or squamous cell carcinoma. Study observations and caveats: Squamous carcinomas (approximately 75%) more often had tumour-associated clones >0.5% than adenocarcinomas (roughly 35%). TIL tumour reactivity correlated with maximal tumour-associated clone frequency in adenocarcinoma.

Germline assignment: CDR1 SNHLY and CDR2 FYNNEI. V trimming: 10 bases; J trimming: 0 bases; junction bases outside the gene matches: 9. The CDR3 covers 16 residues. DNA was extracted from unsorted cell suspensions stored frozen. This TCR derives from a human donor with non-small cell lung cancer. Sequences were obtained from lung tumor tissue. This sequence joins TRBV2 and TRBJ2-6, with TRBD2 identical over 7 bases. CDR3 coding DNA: TGTGCCATCTCAGCGGGGTCCCTCTCTGGGGCCAACGTCCTGACTTTC. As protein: CAISAGSLSGANVLTF.